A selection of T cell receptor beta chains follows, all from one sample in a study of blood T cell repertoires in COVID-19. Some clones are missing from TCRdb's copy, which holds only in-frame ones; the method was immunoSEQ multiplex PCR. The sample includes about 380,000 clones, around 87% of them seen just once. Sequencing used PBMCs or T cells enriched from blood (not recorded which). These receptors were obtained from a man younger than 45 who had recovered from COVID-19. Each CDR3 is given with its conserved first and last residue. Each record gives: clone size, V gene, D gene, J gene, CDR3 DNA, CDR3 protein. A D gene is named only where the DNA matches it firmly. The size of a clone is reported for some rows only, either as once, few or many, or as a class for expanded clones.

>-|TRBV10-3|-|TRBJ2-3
TGTGCCTCCAAAGCGGCGGGACTCACAGATACGCAGTATTTT
CASKAAGLTDTQYF
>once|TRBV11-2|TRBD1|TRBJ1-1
TGTGCCAGCAGCTTAGGACAGGGAGGAACTGAAGCTTTCTTT
CASSLGQGGTEAFF
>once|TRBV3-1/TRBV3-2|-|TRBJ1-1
TGTGCCAGCAGCCGTGATACTAGGACTGAAGCTTTCTTT
CASSRDTRTEAFF
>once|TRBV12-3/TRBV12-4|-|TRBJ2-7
TGTGCCAGCAGTTTAGGTATCCTCTACGAGCAGTACTTC
CASSLGILYEQYF
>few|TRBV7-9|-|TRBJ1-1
TGTGCCAGCAGCTTATCGACGGGTAACACTGAAGCTTTCTTT
CASSLSTGNTEAFF
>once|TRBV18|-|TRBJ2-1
TGTGCCAGCTCACCCAGGAGGGAAAACAATGAGCAGTTCTTC
CASSPRRENNEQFF
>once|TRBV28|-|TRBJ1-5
TGTGCCAGCAGTCCCGGACTTTATAGCAATCAGCCCCAGCATTTT
CASSPGLYSNQPQHF
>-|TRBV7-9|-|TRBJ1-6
TGTGCCAGCAACCCGGGACAAGATAATTCACCCCTCCACTTT
CASNPGQDNSPLHF
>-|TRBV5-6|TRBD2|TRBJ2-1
TGTGCCAGCAGTCCCCCACCGGGACTAGAATTCTACAATGAGCAGTTCTTC
CASSPPPGLEFYNEQFF
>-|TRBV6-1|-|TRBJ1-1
TGTGCCAGCAGTGAAGTAGAGGGCACTGAAGCTTTCTTT
CASSEVEGTEAFF
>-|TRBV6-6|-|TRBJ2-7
TGTGCCAGCACCGCGGCAGACAGGATCTCCTACGAGCAGTACTTC
CASTAADRISYEQYF
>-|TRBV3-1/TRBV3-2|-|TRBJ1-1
TGTGCCAGCAGCCAAGATTCGGGAGGGACTGAAGCTTTCTTT
CASSQDSGGTEAFF
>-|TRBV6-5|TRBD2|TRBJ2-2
TGTGCCAGCACAATTCGGAGGGAGGGCACCGGGGAGCTGTTTTTT
CASTIRREGTGELFF
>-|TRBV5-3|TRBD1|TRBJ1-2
TGTGCCAGTAGGGACAGGGGGAATTACACCTTC
CASRDRGNYTF
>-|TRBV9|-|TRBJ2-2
TGTGCCAGCAGCCAATCAACTACAGGGTCCGGGGAGCTGTTTTTT
CASSQSTTGSGELFF
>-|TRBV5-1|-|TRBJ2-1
TGCGCCAGCAGCTTTACCTCGGGGAAGGATGAGCAGTTCTTC
CASSFTSGKDEQFF
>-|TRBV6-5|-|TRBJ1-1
TGTGCCAGCAGTATCCATCGGGGGAGTGAAGCTTTCTTT
CASSIHRGSEAFF
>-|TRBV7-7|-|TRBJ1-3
TGTGCCAGCAGCCCCCAATCAGGGGATGGAAACACCATATATTTT
CASSPQSGDGNTIYF
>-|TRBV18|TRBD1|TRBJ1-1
TGTGCCAGCTCACCTAGGGACAGGTGGAACACTGAAGCTTTCTTT
CASSPRDRWNTEAFF
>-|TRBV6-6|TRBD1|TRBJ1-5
TGTGCCAGCAGTCCCCAGGGGGAGTACTATCAGCCCCAGCATTTT
CASSPQGEYYQPQHF
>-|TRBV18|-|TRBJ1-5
TGTGCCAGCTCACCCGACAGAAATCAGCCCCAGCATTTT
CASSPDRNQPQHF
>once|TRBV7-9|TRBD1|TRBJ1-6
TGTGCCAGCAGCTTAGGGACAGGGGGAATTTCACCCCTCCACTTT
CASSLGTGGISPLHF
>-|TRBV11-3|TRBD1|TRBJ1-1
TGTGCCAGCAGCCCCCTTTTCGACAGGGAAATTGGTGAAGCTTTCTTT
CASSPLFDREIGEAFF
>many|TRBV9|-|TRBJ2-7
TGTGCCAGCAGCTTTTCTCCGACAGTGAACTCCTACGAGCAGTACTTC
CASSFSPTVNSYEQYF
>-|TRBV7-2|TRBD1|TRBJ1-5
TGTGCCAGCAGCTTGGACAGGGGGATTCGTCAGCCCCAGCATTTT
CASSLDRGIRQPQHF
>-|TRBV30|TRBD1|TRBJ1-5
TGTGCCTGGAGTCCAACAGGGGGAGGTCCCCAGCATTTT
CAWSPTGGGPQHF
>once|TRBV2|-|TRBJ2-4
TGTGCCAGCAGTGTGCCAGGGGACAAAAACATTCAGTACTTC
CASSVPGDKNIQYF
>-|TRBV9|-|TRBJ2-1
TGTGCCAGCAGCGTTGGGGAGAGGGTAACCTCCTACAATGAGCAGTTCTTC
CASSVGERVTSYNEQFF
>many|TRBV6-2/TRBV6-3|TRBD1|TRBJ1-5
TGTGCCAGCAGTCCCCGGGACAGAGTCTCTCAGCCCCAGCATTTT
CASSPRDRVSQPQHF